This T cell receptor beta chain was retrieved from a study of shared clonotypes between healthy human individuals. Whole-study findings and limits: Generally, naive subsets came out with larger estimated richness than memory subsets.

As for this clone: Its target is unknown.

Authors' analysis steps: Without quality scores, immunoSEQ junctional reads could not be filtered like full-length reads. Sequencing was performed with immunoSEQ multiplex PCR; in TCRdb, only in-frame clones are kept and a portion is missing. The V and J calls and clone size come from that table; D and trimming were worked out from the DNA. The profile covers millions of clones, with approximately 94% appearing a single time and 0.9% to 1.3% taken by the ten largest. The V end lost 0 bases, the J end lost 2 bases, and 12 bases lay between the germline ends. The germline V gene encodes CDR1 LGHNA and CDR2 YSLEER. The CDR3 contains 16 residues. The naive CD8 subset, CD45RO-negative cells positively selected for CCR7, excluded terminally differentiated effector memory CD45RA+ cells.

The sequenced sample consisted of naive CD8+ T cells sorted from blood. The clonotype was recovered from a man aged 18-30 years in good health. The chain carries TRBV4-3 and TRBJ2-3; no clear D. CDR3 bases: TGCGCCAGCAGCCAAGATGACGGGCACTCCACAGATACGCAGTATTTT. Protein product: CASSQDDGHSTDTQYF.